This T cell receptor beta chain was identified during a study of blood T cell repertoires in COVID-19. The repertoire was sequenced with immunoSEQ multiplex PCR; TCRdb's copy has only in-frame clones and lacks some. The table shows about 47,000 clones, with about 90% occurring only once. Germline V CDR1 and CDR2: SGHDN, FVKESK. Trimming left V 1 base short and J 2 bases short, with 7 bases between. The CDR3 totals 14 residues. The source is a man of 80 years or more with active or convalescent COVID-19. Material: peripheral blood. The V call is TRBV14, the J call TRBJ2-3, with D tentatively TRBD1 (5 bases). CDR3 residues: CASSQGTLTDTQYF. For the CDR3, the DNA is TGTGCCAGCAGCCAAGGGACACTCACAGATACGCAGTATTTT.